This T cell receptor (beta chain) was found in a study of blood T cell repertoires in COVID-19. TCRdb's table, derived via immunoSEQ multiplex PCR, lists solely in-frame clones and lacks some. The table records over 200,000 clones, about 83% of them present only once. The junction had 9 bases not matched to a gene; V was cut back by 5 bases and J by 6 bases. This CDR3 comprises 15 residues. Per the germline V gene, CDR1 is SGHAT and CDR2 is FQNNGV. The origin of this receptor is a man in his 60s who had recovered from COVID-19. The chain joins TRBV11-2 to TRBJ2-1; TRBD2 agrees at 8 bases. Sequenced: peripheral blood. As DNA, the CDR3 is TGTGCCAGCAGCGGGGCGGGGACTAGGGGCAATGAGCAGTTCTTC. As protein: CASSGAGTRGNEQFF.